The rows below give T cell receptor beta chains drawn from one sample of a study of shared clonotypes between healthy human individuals. Here immunoSEQ multiplex PCR was the method, and the copy in TCRdb shows in-frame clones only, minus some. The table includes about half a million clones, 65% to 85% detected once. Sequencing was carried out using PBMCs. These TCRs come from a woman aged 40 to 50 in good health. Some clones in this sample may be carry-over from other donors' samples. CDR3s leave out the opening cysteine and the closing phenylalanine or tryptophan.

j_call: TRBJ2-2
v_call: TRBV27
cdr3_aa: ASRPLRGELF

j_call: TRBJ2-2
v_call: TRBV7-3
cdr3_aa: ASTRTANTGELF

j_call: TRBJ2-3
v_call: TRBV11-2
cdr3_aa: ASSLLGAGTPDTQY

j_call: TRBJ2-3
v_call: TRBV7-8
cdr3_aa: ASSLGRRTDTQY

j_call: TRBJ1-5
v_call: TRBV28
cdr3_aa: ASIRTGGYGNQPQH

j_call: TRBJ1-5
v_call: TRBV7-3
cdr3_aa: ASSLTGQGSVSGQPQH

j_call: TRBJ2-7
v_call: TRBV29-1
cdr3_aa: SVLIRDTYYEQY

j_call: TRBJ2-4
v_call: TRBV18
cdr3_aa: ASSPQGDDKY

j_call: TRBJ1-5
v_call: TRBV6-1
cdr3_aa: ASSEQGNQPQH

j_call: TRBJ1-5
v_call: TRBV5-4
cdr3_aa: ASSTQGRDQPQH

j_call: TRBJ2-1
v_call: TRBV10-3
cdr3_aa: ATREGSYNEQF

j_call: TRBJ1-5
v_call: TRBV2
cdr3_aa: ASRSQPNQPQH

j_call: TRBJ1-1
v_call: TRBV28
cdr3_aa: ASSLGPMNTEAF

j_call: TRBJ2-5
v_call: TRBV7-9
cdr3_aa: ASSPRGLAGVETQY

j_call: TRBJ1-5
v_call: TRBV10-3
cdr3_aa: AISEPDNQPQH

j_call: TRBJ2-7
v_call: TRBV5-6
cdr3_aa: ASSPTRTSYEQY

j_call: TRBJ2-5
v_call: TRBV6-5
cdr3_aa: ASSYGGETQY

j_call: TRBJ2-3
v_call: TRBV7-9
cdr3_aa: ASSIGTLDTQY

j_call: TRBJ2-3
v_call: TRBV7-3
cdr3_aa: ASSLGGQAGGSDTQY

j_call: TRBJ2-2
v_call: TRBV28
cdr3_aa: ASSLRGLRTGELF

j_call: TRBJ2-5
v_call: TRBV7-2
cdr3_aa: ASRPRLTQETQY

j_call: TRBJ1-5
v_call: TRBV15
cdr3_aa: ATSRGQGYSNQPQH

j_call: TRBJ2-5
v_call: TRBV5-6
cdr3_aa: ASSFNRGQETQY